This T cell receptor (beta chain) was identified during a study of control samples from healthy donors and cancer patients. This table comes from immunoSEQ multiplex PCR, and its TCRdb copy is limited to in-frame clones, with some not included. The table has approximately 26,000 clones, 82% seen once. Germline CDR1 is MNHEY and CDR2 is SMNVEV (reference sequence). Trimming removed 3 bases from V and 5 bases from J, with 11 bases in between. The CDR3 spans 14 residues. The chain joins TRBV27 to TRBJ2-1, with a possible D match to TRBD1 (5 bases). The specimen sequenced was PBMCs. This sequence originates from a man between 60 and 75 years old with colorectal cancer. The CDR3 DNA is TGTGCCAGCAGTTTTATCGCAGGGCACAATGAGCAGTTCTTC. Protein sequence: CASSFIAGHNEQFF.